The rows below give T cell receptor beta chains drawn from one sample of a study of Graves' ophthalmopathy and Graves' hyperthyroidism. TCRdb independently ran MiXCR on the multiplex PCR reads; one entry per CDR3 protein. The sample consists of a few hundred thousand distinct CDR3 sequences, about 16% of them appearing once. Source material: peripheral blood. Every receptor here comes from a woman younger than 35 with stable Graves' hyperthyroidism. The CDR3 runs from the conserved cysteine through the conserved F or W. The D gene is left open where the match is weak. Some rows have no size entry. The others give once, few or many, or a class for an expanded clone.

>few|TRBJ2-2|NA|TRBV7-2
TGTGCCGTCGGAGGAAATTCGAACACCGGGGAGCTGTTTTTT
CAVGGNSNTGELFF
>few|TRBJ1-1|TRBD1|TRBV3-1
TGTGCCAGCAGCTTTGGGACAGGAGTATATGAAGCTTTCTTT
CASSFGTGVYEAFF
>many|TRBJ1-2|NA|TRBV6-4
TGTGCCAGCAGTCCCCAAGGTAGGCGCCGGCAGTGGTTGAGCTACACCTTC
CASSPQGRRRQWLSYTF
>many|TRBJ1-3|NA|TRBV27
TGTGCCAGCAGGGGGGCAGGGTCTGGAAACACCATATATTTT
CASRGAGSGNTIYF
>many|TRBJ2-7|TRBD2|TRBV12-3/TRBV12-4
TGTGCCAGCAGTCGATCTCGCGGGGGGGCTTACGAGCAGTACTTC
CASSRSRGGAYEQYF
>NA|TRBJ1-6|TRBD1|TRBV10-3
TGTGCCATCAGTGAGGGACAGGCGAGCTCCTATAATTCACCCCTCCACTTT
CAISEGQASSYNSPLHF
>NA|TRBJ1-3|NA|TRBV4-1
TGCGCCAGCAGCCAAGTCCTCCACGGCGTGGGAAACACCATATATTTT
CASSQVLHGVGNTIYF
>many|TRBJ1-6|NA|TRBV20-1
TGCAGTGCTGGCCAGGGAGGATCTCTCCTCCACTTT
CSAGQGGSLLHF
>many|TRBJ2-6|TRBD1|TRBV13
TGTGCCAGCAGCGTCGACCCGGGACAGGGAGTTAACTCTGGGGCCAACGTCCTGACTTTC
CASSVDPGQGVNSGANVLTF
>NA|TRBJ2-7|NA|TRBV6-1
TGTGCCAGCAGTGAAGCTTTGCCGGCCTCCTACGAGCAGTACTTC
CASSEALPASYEQYF
>many|TRBJ1-5|NA|TRBV7-9
TGTGCCAGCAGCCCACAGGGATGGTTGGGCAATCAGCCCCAGCATTTT
CASSPQGWLGNQPQHF
>many|TRBJ1-5|NA|TRBV27
TGTGCCAGCACCATGCCAAGGGGTTTCAATAGCAATCAGCCCCAGCATTTT
CASTMPRGFNSNQPQHF
>many|TRBJ2-7|TRBD1|TRBV24-1
TGTGCCACCAGTGATTCAGGGACAGGAAGGGCCAACGAGCAGTACTTC
CATSDSGTGRANEQYF
>NA|TRBJ1-5|NA|TRBV4-1
TGCGCCAGCAGCCAAGGGTGGACAGCTAGCAATCAGCCCCAGCATTTT
CASSQGWTASNQPQHF
>NA|TRBJ1-6|NA|TRBV5-1
TGCGCCAGCAGCGACCGGGACGGAGGATCACCCCTCCACTTT
CASSDRDGGSPLHF
>NA|TRBJ1-6|TRBD1|TRBV5-1
TGCGCCAGCAGCTCCATACAGGGGGCTAATTCACCCCTCCACTTT
CASSSIQGANSPLHF
>many|TRBJ1-6|NA|TRBV5-1
TGCGCCAGCAGCTTGGGGGAAACCTTTTCATCCCTCCACTTT
CASSLGETFSSLHF
>NA|TRBJ2-7|TRBD1|TRBV7-9
TGTGCCAGCAGCTCTAACGGGACAGGGTACTACGAGCAGTACTTC
CASSSNGTGYYEQYF
>many|TRBJ1-1|TRBD1|TRBV7-6
TGTGCCAGCAGCTTAGAGGGGGCTGTCACTGAAGCTTTCTTT
CASSLEGAVTEAFF
>many|TRBJ1-2|TRBD1|TRBV6-1
TGTGCCAGCAGAACCGGGACAGGGCTCTCCTATGGCTACACCTTC
CASRTGTGLSYGYTF
>many|TRBJ1-1|NA|TRBV19
TGTGCCAGCTCGGGGCTCGGGGCGGCAGCCTCTCACACTGAAGCTTTCTTT
CASSGLGAAASHTEAFF
>many|TRBJ1-5|NA|TRBV2
TGTGCCAGCAGTAGGAGGGGCGTTAATCAGCCCCAGCATTTT
CASSRRGVNQPQHF
>many|TRBJ1-2|NA|TRBV6-2/TRBV6-3
TGTGCCACCCGGGACGGCCCTCGCTGGATTTCCTTC
CATRDGPRWISF
>NA|TRBJ2-7|NA|TRBV28
TGCGCCAGCAGCCAAGGGATGGGGCAGGCCTACGAGCAGTACTTC
CASSQGMGQAYEQYF
>many|TRBJ2-7|NA|TRBV11-2
TGTGCCAGCAGCCCACGACACTCCTACGAGCAGTACTTC
CASSPRHSYEQYF
>many|TRBJ2-5|NA|TRBV6-5
TGTGCCAGCAGTTACTCCTTTGAGGGGGACCCGGAGACCCAGTACTTC
CASSYSFEGDPETQYF
>many|TRBJ2-5|NA|TRBV6-5
TGTGCCAGCAGTTACTCGATGGTCCGGGAGACCCAGTACTTC
CASSYSMVRETQYF
>many|TRBJ2-7|NA|TRBV6-1
TGTGCCAGCAGTGAAAACCCGATAACCTACGAGCAGTACTTC
CASSENPITYEQYF
>many|TRBJ2-5|TRBD2|TRBV4-2
TGTGCCAGCAGCCAAGGGCTCACTAGCGTGACCCAGTACTTC
CASSQGLTSVTQYF
>many|TRBJ2-7|NA|TRBV12-5
TGTGCTAGTGCAGAAACCTACGAGCAGTACTTC
CASAETYEQYF
>many|TRBJ2-7|TRBD1|TRBV12-3/TRBV12-4
TGTGCCAGCAGTTGGGACAGGGGTTACGAGCAGTACTTC
CASSWDRGYEQYF
>many|TRBJ1-6|NA|TRBV27
TGTGCCAGCAGCGGAACAGGGTTTTCTTCACCCCTCCACTTT
CASSGTGFSSPLHF
>few|TRBJ1-6|TRBD1|TRBV9
TGTGCCAGCAGCTCCCAGACAGGGAGCTCCTATAATTCACCCCTCCACTTT
CASSSQTGSSYNSPLHF
>NA|TRBJ2-7|NA|TRBV18
TGTGCCAGCTCACCATCAAAGCATAATGTTAGGGGACATAACGAGCAGTACTTC
CASSPSKHNVRGHNEQYF
>many|TRBJ2-2|NA|TRBV10-1
TGCGCCACAAACACCGGGGAGCTGTTTTTT
CATNTGELFF
>many|TRBJ2-6|TRBD1|TRBV5-1
TGCGCCAGCAGGGACAGGCCTTCTGGGGCCAACGTCCTGACTTTC
CASRDRPSGANVLTF
>NA|TRBJ2-1|TRBD1|TRBV7-9
TGTGCCAGCAGCCCAAAACAGGGGGTGTACAATGAGCAGTTCTTC
CASSPKQGVYNEQFF
>many|TRBJ1-2|NA|TRBV5-1
TGCGCCAGCAGCTTGGGGGACCCTAACTATGGCTACACCTTC
CASSLGDPNYGYTF
>many|TRBJ1-1|NA|TRBV6-5
TGTGCCAGCAGTTACGTTGGTGGGTCTGAAGCTTTCTTT
CASSYVGGSEAFF
>once|TRBJ1-5|TRBD1|TRBV7-2
TGTGCCAGCAGCCCGACAGGGTACAATCAGCCCCAGCATTTT
CASSPTGYNQPQHF
>many|TRBJ2-2|NA|TRBV10-2
TGCGCCAGCAGTGGGGGAACGGCAGTGACCGGGGAGCTGTTTTTT
CASSGGTAVTGELFF
>many|TRBJ1-2|NA|TRBV6-1
TGTGCCAGCAGTGTGGACACGACGCCCGGGGGCTACACCTTC
CASSVDTTPGGYTF
>few|TRBJ1-5|NA|TRBV19
TGTGCCAGCCACGGCGGTGTGATTGACAATCAGCCCCAGCATTTT
CASHGGVIDNQPQHF
>many|TRBJ1-6|NA|TRBV27
TGTGCCAGCAGTTTATCGCCCCCCCTCAGGGACCGTTTCGGTTCACCCCTCCACTTT
CASSLSPPLRDRFGSPLHF
>many|TRBJ2-7|NA|TRBV7-2
TGTGCCAGCAGCTTATCTTGGGGCCCCGGAACCTACGAGCAGTACTTC
CASSLSWGPGTYEQYF
>NA|TRBJ1-5|TRBD1|TRBV24-1
TGTGCCACCAGTGATCCTACGAGGGGGCCAAATCAGCCCCAGCATTTT
CATSDPTRGPNQPQHF
>once|TRBJ1-2|NA|TRBV12-3/TRBV12-4
TGTGCCAGCTTCGACTACAGATATGGCGGCTACACCTTC
CASFDYRYGGYTF